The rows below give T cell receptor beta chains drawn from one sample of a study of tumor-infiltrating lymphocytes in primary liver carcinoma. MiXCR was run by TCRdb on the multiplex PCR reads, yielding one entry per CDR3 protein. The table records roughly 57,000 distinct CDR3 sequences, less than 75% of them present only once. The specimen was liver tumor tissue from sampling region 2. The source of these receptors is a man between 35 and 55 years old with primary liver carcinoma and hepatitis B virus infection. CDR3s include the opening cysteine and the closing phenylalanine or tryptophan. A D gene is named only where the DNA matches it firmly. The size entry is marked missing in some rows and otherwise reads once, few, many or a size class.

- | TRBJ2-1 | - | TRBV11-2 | TGTGTCAGCAGCTTAGGTCCAGGTGGTGCTCCTGAGCAGTTCTTC | CVSSLGPGGAPEQFF
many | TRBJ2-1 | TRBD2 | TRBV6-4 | TGTGCCAGCAGTGACGGGACTAGCGGTAACAATGAGCAGTTCTTC | CASSDGTSGNNEQFF
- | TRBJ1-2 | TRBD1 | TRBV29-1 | TGCAGTGTTACGGGACAGGGGTATGGCTACACCTTC | CSVTGQGYGYTF
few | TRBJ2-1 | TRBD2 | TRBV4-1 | TGCGCCAGCAGCCCCGAACTAGCGGGGGTCTACAATGAGCAGTTCTTC | CASSPELAGVYNEQFF
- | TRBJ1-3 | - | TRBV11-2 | TGTGCCAGCAGCTTGTCAGGGGTCAGCTCTGGAAACACCATATATTTT | CASSLSGVSSGNTIYF
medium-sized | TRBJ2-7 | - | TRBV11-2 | TGTGCCAGCAGCTTAGACGCAGGGGCGGGCGAGCAGTACTTC | CASSLDAGAGEQYF
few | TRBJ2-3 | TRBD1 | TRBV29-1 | TGCAGCGTTGAAAGGACAGGGGGCACAGATACGCAGTATTTT | CSVERTGGTDTQYF
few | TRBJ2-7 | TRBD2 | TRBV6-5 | TGTGCCAGCATCGGACTAGTTGGGGGCGAGCAGTACTTC | CASIGLVGGEQYF
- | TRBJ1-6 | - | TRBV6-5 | TGTGCCAGCAGTTACGGGACAAGGGGCCGGAATTCACCCCTCCACTTT | CASSYGTRGRNSPLHF
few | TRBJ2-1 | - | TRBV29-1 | TGCAGCGTTGGATTAGCGGAAGGGTTCTACAATGAGCAGTTCTTC | CSVGLAEGFYNEQFF
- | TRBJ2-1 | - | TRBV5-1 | TGCACCAGCAGCTTGGTTGCGGAATCCTACAATGAGCAGTTCTTC | CTSSLVAESYNEQFF
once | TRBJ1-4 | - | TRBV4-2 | TGTGCCAGCAGCCAAGTCCAGAATGAAAAACTGTTTTTT | CASSQVQNEKLFF
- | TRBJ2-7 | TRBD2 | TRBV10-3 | TGCGCCATCGCCAAACGATCGGGACTAGCAGGAGGGTTCTCCTACGAGCAGTACTTC | CAIAKRSGLAGGFSYEQYF
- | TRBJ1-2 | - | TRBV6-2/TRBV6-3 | TGTGCCAGCAGCCTTCGAATTGGCTACACCTTC | CASSLRIGYTF
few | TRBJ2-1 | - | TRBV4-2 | TGTGCCAGCAGCCAAGATTGGTGGGATAAGCAGTTCTTC | CASSQDWWDKQFF
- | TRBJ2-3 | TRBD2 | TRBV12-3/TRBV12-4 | TGTGCCAGCAGTGCAGAGCTAGCGGGAGGGGCAGATACGCGGTATTTT | CASSAELAGGADTRYF
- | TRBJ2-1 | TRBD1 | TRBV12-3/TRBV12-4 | TGTGTCACCCAGGGGGCCAAGGAGGGTGAGCAGTTCTTC | CVTQGAKEGEQFF
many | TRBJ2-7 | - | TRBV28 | TGTGCCAGCAGTTTTGACCGTTTCAACGAGCAGTACTTC | CASSFDRFNEQYF
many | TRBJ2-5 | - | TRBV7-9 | TGTGCCAGCAGGGTAGGGTCGGTAGGGACAGAGACCCAGTACTTC | CASRVGSVGTETQYF
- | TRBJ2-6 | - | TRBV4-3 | TGTGCCAGCAGCCAGGGGTTCGGGGCCAACTTCCTGACTTTC | CASSQGFGANFLTF
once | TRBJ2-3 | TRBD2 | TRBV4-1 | TGCGCCAGCAGCAAGACCATTGCCATAGCGGGAATCACTGATACGCAGTATTTT | CASSKTIAIAGITDTQYF
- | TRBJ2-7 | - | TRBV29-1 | TGCAGCGTTTCGAGAGGGTGCTTTCTCGAGGAGCAGTACTTC | CSVSRGCFLEEQYF
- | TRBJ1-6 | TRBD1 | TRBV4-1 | TGTGTCAGGAGCCACCACGTACAGGGGGCGTATTCACCCCTCCACTTT | CVRSHHVQGAYSPLHF
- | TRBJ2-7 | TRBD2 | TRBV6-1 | TGTGCCAGCAGTACAGGATTAGCGGGCTATGAGCAGTACTTC | CASSTGLAGYEQYF
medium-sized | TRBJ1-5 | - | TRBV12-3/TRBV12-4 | TGTGCCAGCAGTTTAGATAAGGGCGGGTGGCAGGGCGTAAATCAGCCCCAGCATTTT | CASSLDKGGWQGVNQPQHF
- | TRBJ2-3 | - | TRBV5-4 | TGTGCCAGTATCTTGGAAAGTTTCGATACGCAGTATTTT | CASILESFDTQYF
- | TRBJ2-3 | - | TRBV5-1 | TGCACCAGTAGCTTGGAGGGCCGCTCCACAGATACGCAGTATTTT | CTSSLEGRSTDTQYF
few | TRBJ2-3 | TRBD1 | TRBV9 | TGTGCCAGCAGCGCCGGGTCCCGGGACAGAACAGATACGCAGTATTTT | CASSAGSRDRTDTQYF
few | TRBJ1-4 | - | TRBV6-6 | TGTGCCAGCAGTCCAAACTCAACTAATGAAAGACTGTTTTTT | CASSPNSTNERLFF
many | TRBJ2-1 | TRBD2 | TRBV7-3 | TGTGCCAGCAGTGAGGGGAGGGGAGGGTACAATGAGCAGTTCTTC | CASSEGRGGYNEQFF
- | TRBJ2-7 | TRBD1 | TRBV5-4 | TGTGACAGCAGCTTGACGGGACAGGATCTCTACGAGCAGTACTTC | CDSSLTGQDLYEQYF
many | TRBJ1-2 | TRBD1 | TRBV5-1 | TGCGCCAGCAGGTTGGACAGGAACTATGGCTACACCTTC | CASRLDRNYGYTF
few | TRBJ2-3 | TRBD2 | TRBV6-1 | TGTGCCAGCCAAGGGCGGGGGGGGACAGATACGCAGTATTTT | CASQGRGGTDTQYF
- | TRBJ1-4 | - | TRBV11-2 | TGTGCCATCAGCATCAAGACTCCAGGAGGAACAAATGAAAAACTGTTTTTT | CAISIKTPGGTNEKLFF
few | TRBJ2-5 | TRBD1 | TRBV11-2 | TGTGCCAGCAGCTTAACAGCAGGGGGCTCGGGGGAGGTCCAGTATTTC | CASSLTAGGSGEVQYF
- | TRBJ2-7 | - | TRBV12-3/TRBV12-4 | TGTGCCAGCAGTATGGTTACAGGGTGGTCCTACGAGCGGTACTTC | CASSMVTGWSYERYF
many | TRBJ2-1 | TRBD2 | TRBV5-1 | TGCGCCAGCAGCAGCCCTCTAGCGGGAGTCTTCTACAATGAGCAGTTCTTC | CASSSPLAGVFYNEQFF
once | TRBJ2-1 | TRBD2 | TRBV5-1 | TGTGCCAGCAGCATCCCTCTAGCGGGAGTCTTCTACAATGAGCAGTTCTTC | CASSIPLAGVFYNEQFF
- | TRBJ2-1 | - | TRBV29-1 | TGCAGCGGCGCGCCTGACTGTTACAATGAGCAGTTCTTC | CSGAPDCYNEQFF
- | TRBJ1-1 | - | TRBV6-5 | TGTGCCAGCAGTACTCCAAGGTTTAAAATTGAAGCTTTCTTT | CASSTPRFKIEAFF
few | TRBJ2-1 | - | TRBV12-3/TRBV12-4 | TGTGCCAGCAGTCGTCGGTTGAGCTCCTACAATGAGCAGTTCTTC | CASSRRLSSYNEQFF
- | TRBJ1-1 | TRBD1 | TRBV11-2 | TGTGCCAGCAGCTTAGCTACCGGGACAGAATCTTTCTTT | CASSLATGTESFF
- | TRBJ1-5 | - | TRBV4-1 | TGCGCCAGCAGCCAAGAAGTCGCAGACGGGGTTCTACTCCAGCATTTT | CASSQEVADGVLLQHF